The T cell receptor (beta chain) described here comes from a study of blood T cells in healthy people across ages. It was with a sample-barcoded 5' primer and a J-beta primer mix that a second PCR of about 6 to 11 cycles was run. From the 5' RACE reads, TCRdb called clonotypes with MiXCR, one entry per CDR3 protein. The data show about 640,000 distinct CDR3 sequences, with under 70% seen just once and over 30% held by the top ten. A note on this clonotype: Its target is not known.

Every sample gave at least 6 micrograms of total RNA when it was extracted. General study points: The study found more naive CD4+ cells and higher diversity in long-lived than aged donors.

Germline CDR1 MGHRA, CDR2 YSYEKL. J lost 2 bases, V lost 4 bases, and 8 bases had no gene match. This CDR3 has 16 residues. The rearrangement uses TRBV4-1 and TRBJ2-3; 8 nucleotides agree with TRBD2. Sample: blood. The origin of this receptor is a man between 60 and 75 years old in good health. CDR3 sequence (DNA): TGCGCCAGCAGCCCCTCCCCCGGACTAGCCACAGATACGCAGTATTTT. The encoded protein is CASSPSPGLATDTQYF.